The present entry profiles one T cell receptor (beta chain) with its context. Its antigen is as yet unknown. Study-wide findings and caveats: Tumor memory CD4+ T cell TCR gene usage clustered with blood and lymph node memory CD4+ cells and lymph node naive CD4+ cells.

Memory CD4+ T cells were sorted as CD4+CD45RO+CD25- cells. After constant-region reverse-primer amplification, full-length variable regions underwent semi-nested PCR with Nested Universal Primer A. One entry per CDR3 protein results from TCRdb running MiXCR on the 5' RACE reads. The sample includes approximately 41,000 distinct CDR3 sequences, roughly 27% of them seen just once. The sequencing sample was made of memory CD4+ T cells sorted from a lymph node. Subset given: memory CD4+ T cells, CD4+CD45RO+CD25-. The TCR sequence derives from a female donor with breast cancer.

CDR3: CSAKETGAEQYF. In DNA form, the CDR3 reads TGCAGTGCTAAGGAGACAGGGGCCGAGCAGTACTTC. The V gene is TRBV20-1, the J gene TRBJ2-7; 8 nucleotides align to TRBD1. This CDR3 spans 12 amino acids. With 4 bases clipped from V and 6 bases from J, the junction kept 5 bases outside the gene matches. Germline CDR1 reads DFQATT; CDR2 reads SNEGSKA (reference sequence).